This T cell receptor (beta chain) comes out of a study of T-cell reconstitution after alpha-beta-depleted transplantation in children. Findings of the study overall: It was reported that alpha-beta T cells came from several hundred expanded graft clones (about two months after transplant). For some patients, TCRbeta diversity was high at day 60 because of recipient T cells and thymic progenitors that survived.

Unique molecular identifiers were incorporated during preparation of the TCRbeta library. Each CDR3 protein gets one entry after TCRdb re-called the PCR reads with MiXCR. The data hold about 640,000 distinct CDR3 sequences, with 13% observed a single time. The CDR3 totals 14 residues. The ends were cut back, 3 bases at V and 4 bases at J, with 13 bases in the middle. Germline V lookup: CDR1 SGHNT, CDR2 YYREEE (reference sequence). On this clonotype itself: Its target is unknown.

The chain links TRBV5-4 to TRBJ1-1; no clear D. The TCR originated in a male patient younger than 18 who had a stem cell transplant for acute myeloid leukemia, so the T cells may come from the graft donor. The sequenced sample was PBMCs, mostly from graft donor cells, obtained 360 days after TCRalphabeta/CD19-depleted stem cell transplant. CDR3 in DNA: TGTGCCAGCAGCTATTCCGGTTATGGCACTGAAGCTTTCTTT. Protein sequence: CASSYSGYGTEAFF.